The 32 T cell receptor beta chains listed next were all sequenced from one sample in a study of shared clonotypes between healthy human individuals. CD8 cells classed as naive were CD45RO-negative and positively selected for CCR7, excluding terminally differentiated effector memory CD45RA+ cells. Some clones are missing from TCRdb's copy, which holds only in-frame ones; the method was immunoSEQ multiplex PCR. The table includes some 1,900,000 clones, over 85% detected once. The specimen was naive CD8+ T cells sorted from blood. These receptors were collected from a man younger than 35 in good health.

The rearrangement uses TRBV15 and TRBJ2-5; a possible D gene is TRBD2 (7 bases). Germline assignment: CDR1 LNHNV and CDR2 YYDKDF (reference sequence). The length of the CDR3 is 17 residues. Trimming pared 7 bases from V and 1 base from J, leaving 22 bases between. CDR3 sequence (DNA): TGTGCCACCACCTTAGGGGGGGGCTATGGCAGCCAAGAGACCCAGTACTTC. It yields the protein CATTLGGGYGSQETQYF.

The chain has TRBV27 and TRBJ2-2; 9 nucleotides agree with TRBD2. Per germline, CDR1 MNHEY and CDR2 SMNVEV (reference sequence). V shed 3 bases, J shed 3 bases, and the junction held 5 bases outside the gene matches. There are 16 residues in the CDR3. CDR3 sequence (DNA): TGTGCCAGCAGTTTTTTAGCGGGGGCCTACACCGGGGAGCTGTTTTTT. Translated: CASSFLAGAYTGELFF.

A remark on this clone: Within the sample, other DNA sequences also encode this same CDR3. The rearrangement uses TRBV2 and TRBJ2-7; D gene uncertain. Between the trimmed V and J ends, which lost 3 bases and 3 bases, there was a span of 3 bases. Germline-derived CDR1 and CDR2 are SNHLY and FYNNEI. The CDR3 runs 11 residues. CDR3 amino acids: CASSDGYEQYF. The CDR3, as DNA: TGTGCCAGCAGTGACGGCTACGAGCAGTACTTC.

This clone has just a few counts. V gene TRBV4-3 combines with J gene TRBJ2-3, with 8 nucleotides matching TRBD2. Per the germline V gene, CDR1 is LGHNA and CDR2 is YSLEER. After removal of 1 base from V and 7 bases from J, the junction contained 13 bases not matched to a gene. The CDR3 runs 17 residues. The CDR3: CASSQGTASGRGNTQYF. The CDR3 DNA follows: TGCGCCAGCAGCCAAGGTACGGCGAGCGGGAGAGGTAATACGCAGTATTTT.

V usage is TRBV27 and J usage is TRBJ2-7, with 9 bases aligning to TRBD2. This CDR3 region has 15 residues. The J segment lost 3 bases and the V segment lost 5 bases, leaving 8 bases of the junction unmatched. From germline, CDR1 is MNHEY and CDR2 SMNVEV (reference sequence). The CDR3 spells CASSPVAGVGYEQYF. DNA for the CDR3: TGTGCCAGCAGTCCGGTAGCGGGAGTGGGCTACGAGCAGTACTTC.

The chain couples TRBV11-2 to TRBJ2-1; 7 nucleotides match TRBD1. From germline, CDR1 is SGHAT and CDR2 FQNNGV. The CDR3 extends over 14 amino acids. Unmatched junction bases numbered 10, after V lost 7 bases and J lost 7 bases. CDR3 coding DNA: TGTGCCAGCAACCTAGGGGGCCTCCTGAATGAGCAGTTCTTC. Its protein is CASNLGGLLNEQFF. Filled out from reference TRBV11-2 and TRBJ2-1, the complete variable domain reads EAGVAQSPRYKIIEKRQSVAFWCNPISGHATLYWYQQILGQGPKLLIQFQNNGVVDDSQLPKDRFSAERLKGVDSTLKIQPAKLEDSAVYLCASNLGGLLNEQFFGPGTRLTVL.

The gene calls are TRBV19 and TRBJ2-7; the match to TRBD1 covers 9 bases. The CDR3 sequence is 15 residues long. Germline loops: CDR1 LNHDA, CDR2 SQIVND (reference sequence). The V gene end was trimmed by 5 bases and the J gene end by 3 bases; junction bases not matched to a gene: 8. The CDR3 DNA sequence: TGTGCCAGTAGTTCTCCGGGACAGGGATACTACGAGCAGTACTTC. Protein product: CASSSPGQGYYEQYF.

The rearrangement uses TRBV5-6 and TRBJ1-2; TRBD1 matches 9 bases. There are 16 residues in the CDR3. From germline, CDR1 is SGHDT and CDR2 YYEEEE. The V and J ends lost 1 base and 2 bases, in that order; junction bases with no gene match: 6. CDR3: CASSLWGQGLNYGYTF. CDR3 DNA sequence: TGTGCCAGCAGCTTGTGGGGACAGGGATTAAACTATGGCTACACCTTC.

This chain joins TRBV4-3 and TRBJ2-1, with TRBD2 identical over 7 bases. Germline V gene lookup returns CDR1 LGHNA and CDR2 YSLEER. V lost 0 bases and J lost 1; bases outside the gene matches: 6. The CDR3 length is 17 residues. The chain's CDR3 is CASSQDPAAGSYNEQFF. CDR3 sequence (DNA): TGCGCCAGCAGCCAAGATCCCGCAGCGGGATCCTACAATGAGCAGTTCTTC.

J is TRBJ2-7 and V is TRBV7-8, with 13 bases matching TRBD2. V dropped 5 bases and J dropped 6; count of bases not matched to a gene: 13. In germline, CDR1 is SGHVS, CDR2 FQNEAQ. The CDR3 runs 17 residues. The DNA of the CDR3 is TGTGCCAGCAGCAACAGACTGGGGACTAGCGGGAACTCCGAGCAGTACTTC. This translates into CASSNRLGTSGNSEQYF.

This clone occurred once. The V call is TRBV7-2, the J call TRBJ2-7; D is unclear. This CDR3 is 15 amino acids long. Germline V CDR1 and CDR2: SGHTA, FQGNSA. Trimming took off 0 bases at V and 5 bases at J, with 14 bases between the two ends. The CDR3 loop is CASSLATPIIHEQYF. For the CDR3, the DNA is TGTGCCAGCAGCTTAGCCACGCCGATCATCCACGAGCAGTACTTC.

This clone was detected only once. The chain has TRBV7-8 and TRBJ2-6; perhaps TRBD2 as D (6 bases). From germline, CDR1 is SGHVS and CDR2 FQNEAQ. The CDR3 runs 16 residues. V lost 10 bases, J lost 0 bases, and 16 bases lay in between. The CDR3 here is CATPMEGFSGANVLTF. The CDR3 DNA follows: TGTGCCACCCCGATGGAGGGCTTCTCTGGGGCCAACGTCCTGACTTTC.

Regarding this clone: This CDR3 is also generated by other DNA sequences in the sample. The chain carries TRBV4-3 and TRBJ2-7; D not certain. Germline CDR1 and CDR2: LGHNA and YSLEER. The CDR3 runs to 13 residues. V was shortened by 0 bases and J by 3 bases, with 6 bases between the two germline ends. This chain's CDR3 is CASSQEAFYEQYF. The DNA for the CDR3 is TGCGCCAGCAGCCAAGAGGCGTTCTACGAGCAGTACTTC.

The chain uses TRBV5-4 and TRBJ1-2; D is undetermined. Trimming cost V 6 bases and J 6 bases, with 21 bases left between them. From germline, CDR1 is SGHNT and CDR2 YYREEE (reference sequence). This CDR3 comprises 15 residues. In nucleotides, the CDR3 is TGTGCCAGCAACCTTGGGAGAGGAAAGGGCGATGGCTACACCTTC. It specifies CASNLGRGKGDGYTF.

Comment on this clone: The identical CDR3 is also encoded by other nucleotide sequences in the sample. This chain joins TRBV9 and TRBJ2-3; no definite D call. V lost 0 bases and J 5 bases, leaving 1 base between the germline ends. Germline V gene data show CDR1 as SGDLS and CDR2 as YYNGEE. The CDR3 contains 11 residues. Here the CDR3 DNA reads TGTGCCAGCAGCGTAGGAGATACGCAGTATTTT. Amino acids: CASSVGDTQYF. Supplemented by reference TRBV9 and TRBJ2-3, the full variable domain reads DSGVTQTPKHLITATGQRVTLRCSPRSGDLSVYWYQQSLDQGLQFLIQYYNGEERAKGNILERFSAQQFPDLHSELNLSSLELGDSALYFCASSVGDTQYFGPGTRLTVL.

The V and J genes are TRBV6-6 and TRBJ1-1; weak D call: TRBD1 (5 bases). The CDR3 consists of 13 residues. CDR1 MNHNY and CDR2 SVGAGI come from the germline V gene (reference sequence). Trimming removed 0 bases at V and 5 bases at J, with 7 bases between. This CDR3 reads CASSYSQGTEAFF. DNA of the CDR3: TGTGCCAGCAGTTACTCGCAGGGTACTGAAGCTTTCTTT.

The chain has TRBV28 and TRBJ2-7, with 7 bases lining up with TRBD1. This CDR3 has 17 amino acids. The germline V gene has CDR1 MDHEN and CDR2 SYDVKM. V lost 4 bases and J lost 4; bases outside the gene matches: 16. CDR3 loop: CASSSPSLDRFEYEQYF. In DNA form, the CDR3 reads TGTGCCAGCAGTTCACCCTCATTGGACAGGTTCGAGTACGAGCAGTACTTC.

The J gene is TRBJ1-4, the V gene TRBV30; D is undetermined. V gave up 3 bases and J gave up 0 bases, with 8 bases separating them. This CDR3 comprises 14 residues. The germline V gene has CDR1 GTSNPN and CDR2 SVGIG (reference sequence). The CDR3 loop is CAWSDGSTNEKLFF. In nucleotides, the CDR3 is TGTGCCTGGAGCGACGGATCAACTAATGAAAAACTGTTTTTT.

The chain carries TRBV4-3 and TRBJ2-2, with 7 positions matching TRBD2. V gave up 1 base and J gave up 4 bases; unmatched junction bases: 3. CDR1 and CDR2 from the germline V gene are LGHNA and YSLEER. This CDR3 has 15 residues. The CDR3 DNA reads TGCGCCAGCAGCCAAGCGGGAGGTCGCACCGGGGAGCTGTTTTTT. Translating it yields CASSQAGGRTGELFF.

The chain uses TRBV4-1 and TRBJ2-2; 7 nucleotides line up with TRBD2. This CDR3 region has 16 residues. Germline values: CDR1 MGHRA, CDR2 YSYEKL. V gave up 0 bases and J gave up 6 bases; unmatched junction bases: 7. In DNA, the CDR3 is TGCGCCAGCAGCCAAGACCCCGCGGGAGAGTCCGGGGAGCTGTTTTTT. This gives the protein CASSQDPAGESGELFF.

The V and J genes are TRBV4-1 and TRBJ2-7, with D unclear. The CDR3 covers 14 residues. The germline gives CDR1 MGHRA, CDR2 YSYEKL. Trimming shortened V by 4 bases and J by 2 bases, and 12 bases separated the two germline ends. CDR3 residues: CASSPPGSPYEQYF. CDR3 DNA: TGCGCCAGCAGCCCCCCGGGCAGCCCCTACGAGCAGTACTTC.

The rearrangement uses TRBV13 and TRBJ1-3, with D hard to call. Between the trimmed V and J ends, which lost 5 bases and 6 bases, there was a span of 11 bases. This CDR3 comprises 13 residues. Germline V gene sequence: CDR1 PRHDT, CDR2 FYEKMQ (reference sequence). The DNA for the CDR3 is TGTGCCAGCAGCCCCCCCAGCGCAAACACCATATATTTT. Protein sequence: CASSPPSANTIYF.

The CDR3 region is CASSEGTGTSGYEQYF. For the CDR3, the DNA is TGTGCCAGCAGTGAAGGGACCGGGACTAGCGGTTACGAGCAGTACTTC. J is TRBJ2-7 and V is TRBV6-1; 11 bases map to TRBD2. Losses at the gene ends were 1 base for V and 4 bases for J; bases not matched to a gene: 6. The CDR3 covers 16 residues. Per germline, CDR1 MNHNS and CDR2 SASEGT.

The chain is built from TRBV6-1 and TRBJ2-7; TRBD1 or TRBD2 may be the D gene (5 bases each). Germline V gene lookup returns CDR1 MNHNS and CDR2 SASEGT. Trimming stripped 4 bases from V and 7 bases from J, with 20 bases between. The CDR3 extends over 15 amino acids. This chain's CDR3 is CASSVYRGPRGEQYF. DNA of the CDR3: TGTGCCAGCAGTGTTTACCGGGGCCCTAGGGGTGAGCAGTACTTC.

V and J are TRBV11-2 and TRBJ2-1; 8 bases match TRBD2. CDR1 is SGHAT and CDR2 is FQNNGV in the germline V gene. CDR3 length: 14 residues. CDR3 residues: CATTSGGVYNEQFF. In DNA form, the CDR3 reads TGTGCTACCACTAGCGGAGGGGTCTACAATGAGCAGTTCTTC. The full variable domain, completed using reference TRBV11-2 and TRBJ2-1, is EAGVAQSPRYKIIEKRQSVAFWCNPISGHATLYWYQQILGQGPKLLIQFQNNGVVDDSQLPKDRFSAERLKGVDSTLKIQPAKLEDSAVYLCATTSGGVYNEQFFGPGTRLTVL.

The V call is TRBV28, the J call TRBJ2-7; TRBD1 or TRBD2 may be the D gene (5 bases each). V lost 3 bases and J lost 3, with 18 bases in between. CDR1 and CDR2 from the germline V gene are MDHEN and SYDVKM. The CDR3 sequence is 16 residues long. The CDR3 loop reads CASSLRGITGHYEQYF. The CDR3 bases are TGTGCCAGCAGTTTGAGGGGTATAACAGGACACTACGAGCAGTACTTC.

This clone was detected once. The chain has TRBV21-1 and TRBJ2-2; the DNA was not compared with TRBD1, the D call given in the table. TRBV21-1 is reported as a pseudogene. This CDR3 spans 14 amino acids. CDR3 amino acids: CAPGGHQDTGELFF. CDR3 bases: TGTGCCCCAGGGGGGCATCAGGACACCGGGGAGCTGTTTTTT.

This rearrangement joins TRBV5-1 to TRBJ2-5; 8 nucleotides line up with TRBD1. Germline loops: CDR1 SGHRS, CDR2 YFSETQ. This CDR3 contains 17 residues. Trimming at V came to 4 bases and at J to 1 base, leaving 12 bases not matched to a gene. CDR3 sequence reads: CASSPGQVGPLQETQYF. In DNA form, the CDR3 reads TGCGCCAGCAGCCCGGGACAGGTTGGGCCCCTCCAAGAGACCCAGTACTTC.

The J gene is TRBJ2-5, the V gene TRBV5-1; weak D call: TRBD1 (6 bases). Trimming took off 1 base at V and 4 bases at J, with 11 bases between the two ends. This CDR3 contains 14 residues. Looked up from germline, CDR1 is SGHRS and CDR2 is YFSETQ. In DNA form, the CDR3 reads TGCGCCAGCAGCTTGTTCTTACAGGGAGAGACCCAGTACTTC. Translated, it gives CASSLFLQGETQYF.

CDR3 in amino acids: CASSQEVAGVYNEQFF. The CDR3 coding sequence is TGCGCCAGCAGCCAAGAGGTAGCGGGGGTATACAATGAGCAGTTCTTC. The rearrangement uses TRBV4-1 and TRBJ2-1; TRBD2 agrees at 9 bases. The length of the CDR3 is 16 residues. After removal of 0 bases from V and 4 bases from J, the junction contained 4 bases not matched to a gene. Germline values: CDR1 MGHRA, CDR2 YSYEKL.

The chain uses TRBV19 and TRBJ2-3; D unresolved. The CDR3 spans 15 residues. With 3 bases removed from V and 3 bases from J, the gap between germline ends came to 13 bases. Per the germline V gene, CDR1 is LNHDA and CDR2 is SQIVND (reference sequence). CDR3 sequence reads: CASSIGVVGTDTQYF. In DNA, the CDR3 is TGTGCCAGTAGTATTGGAGTTGTAGGTACAGATACGCAGTATTTT. The full variable domain, rest sourced from reference TRBV19 and TRBJ2-3, is DGGITQSPKYLFRKEGQNVTLSCEQNLNHDAMYWYRQDPGQGLRLIYYSQIVNDFQKGDIAEGYSVSREKKESFPLTVTSAQKNPTAFYLCASSIGVVGTDTQYFGPGTRLTVL.

The chain uses TRBV7-2 and TRBJ2-1, with D maybe TRBD1 (6 bases). Trimming pared 5 bases from V and 5 bases from J, leaving 10 bases between. CDR1 and CDR2 (germline): SGHTA, FQGNSA. This CDR3 comprises 13 residues. The CDR3 protein is CASSPGTNNEQFF. The DNA for the CDR3 is TGTGCCAGCAGCCCCGGGACAAACAATGAGCAGTTCTTC.